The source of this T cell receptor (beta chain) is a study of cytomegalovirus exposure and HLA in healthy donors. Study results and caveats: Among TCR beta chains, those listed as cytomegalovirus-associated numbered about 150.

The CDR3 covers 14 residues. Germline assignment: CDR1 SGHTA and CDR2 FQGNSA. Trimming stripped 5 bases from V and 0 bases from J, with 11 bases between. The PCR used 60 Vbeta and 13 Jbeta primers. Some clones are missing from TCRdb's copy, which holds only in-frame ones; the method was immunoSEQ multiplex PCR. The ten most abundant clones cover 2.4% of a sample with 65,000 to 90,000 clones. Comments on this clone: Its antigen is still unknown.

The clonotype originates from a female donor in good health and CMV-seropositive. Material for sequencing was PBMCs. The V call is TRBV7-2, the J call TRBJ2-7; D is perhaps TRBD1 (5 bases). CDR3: CASSQGTLSYEQYF. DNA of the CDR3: TGTGCCAGCAGCCAGGGCACCCTCTCCTACGAGCAGTACTTC. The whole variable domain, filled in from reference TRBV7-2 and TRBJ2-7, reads GAGVSQSPSNKVTEKGKDVELRCDPISGHTALYWYRQSLGQGLEFLIYFQGNSAPDKSGLPSDRFSAERTGGSVSTLTIQRTQQEDSAVYLCASSQGTLSYEQYFGPGTRLTVT.